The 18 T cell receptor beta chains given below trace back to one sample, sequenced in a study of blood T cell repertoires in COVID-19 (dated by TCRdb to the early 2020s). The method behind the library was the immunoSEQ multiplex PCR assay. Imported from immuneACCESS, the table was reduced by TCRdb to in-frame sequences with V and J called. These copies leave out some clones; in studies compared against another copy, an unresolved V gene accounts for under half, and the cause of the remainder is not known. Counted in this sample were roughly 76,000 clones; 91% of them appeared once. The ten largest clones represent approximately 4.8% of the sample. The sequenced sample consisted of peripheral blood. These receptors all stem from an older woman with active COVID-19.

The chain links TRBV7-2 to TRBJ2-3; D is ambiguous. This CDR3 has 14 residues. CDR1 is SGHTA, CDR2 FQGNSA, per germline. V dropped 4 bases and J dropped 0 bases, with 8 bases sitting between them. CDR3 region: CASSSRVSTDTQYF. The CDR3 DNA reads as TGTGCCAGCAGCTCGCGAGTGAGCACAGATACGCAGTATTTT.

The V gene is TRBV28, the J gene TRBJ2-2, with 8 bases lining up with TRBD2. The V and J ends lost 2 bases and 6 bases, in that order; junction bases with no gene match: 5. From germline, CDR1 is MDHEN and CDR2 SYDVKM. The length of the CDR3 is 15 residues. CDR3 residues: CASSLPSGSPGELFF. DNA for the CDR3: TGTGCCAGCAGTTTACCTAGCGGGTCTCCCGGGGAGCTGTTTTTT.

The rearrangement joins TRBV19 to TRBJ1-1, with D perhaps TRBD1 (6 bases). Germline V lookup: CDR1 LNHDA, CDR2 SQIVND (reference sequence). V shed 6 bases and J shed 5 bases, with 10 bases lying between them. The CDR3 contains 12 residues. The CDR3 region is CASRQGWTEAFF. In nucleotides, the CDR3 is TGTGCCAGTAGGCAGGGGTGGACTGAAGCTTTCTTT.

CDR3: CASSPGLDEQFF. CDR3 sequence (DNA): TGCGCCAGCAGCCCCGGACTAGATGAGCAGTTCTTC. This chain uses TRBV10-2 with TRBJ2-1; 7 bases line up with TRBD2. Trimming cost V 6 bases and J 8 bases; bases outside gene matches: 4. This CDR3 contains 12 residues. CDR1 and CDR2 from the germline V gene are WSHSY and SAAADI.

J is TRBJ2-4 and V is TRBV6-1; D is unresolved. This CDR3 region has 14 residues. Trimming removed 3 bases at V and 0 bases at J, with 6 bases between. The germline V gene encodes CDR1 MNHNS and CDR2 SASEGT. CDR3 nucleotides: TGTGCCAGCAGTGATGTACTAGCCAAAAACATTCAGTACTTC. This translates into CASSDVLAKNIQYF.

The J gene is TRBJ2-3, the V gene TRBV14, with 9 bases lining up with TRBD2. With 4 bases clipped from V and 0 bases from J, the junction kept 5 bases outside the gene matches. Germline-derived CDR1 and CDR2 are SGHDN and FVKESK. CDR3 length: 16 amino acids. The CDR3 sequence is CASSLGTSLSTDTQYF. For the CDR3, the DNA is TGTGCCAGCAGCCTCGGGACTAGCTTAAGCACAGATACGCAGTATTTT.

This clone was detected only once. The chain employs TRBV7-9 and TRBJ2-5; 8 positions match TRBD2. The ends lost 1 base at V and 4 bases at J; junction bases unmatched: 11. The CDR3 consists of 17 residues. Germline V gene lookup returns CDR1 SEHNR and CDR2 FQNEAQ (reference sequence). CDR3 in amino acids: CASSLGSGNRVRETQYF. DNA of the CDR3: TGTGCCAGCAGCTTAGGTAGCGGGAATCGGGTTAGAGAGACCCAGTACTTC.

The CDR3 is CASSIEPGQALSPLHF. The CDR3 bases are TGTGCCAGTAGTATCGAACCGGGACAGGCTCTTTCACCCCTCCACTTT. V and J are TRBV19 and TRBJ1-6; TRBD1 matches at 8 bases. Germline CDR1 and CDR2: LNHDA and SQIVND (reference sequence). J gave up 9 bases and V 3 bases, and 10 bases lay outside the gene matches. There are 16 residues in the CDR3.

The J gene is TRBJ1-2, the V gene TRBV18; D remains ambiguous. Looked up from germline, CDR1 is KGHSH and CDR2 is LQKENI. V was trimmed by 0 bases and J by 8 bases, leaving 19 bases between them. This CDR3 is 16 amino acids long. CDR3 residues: CASSPPGLAGSEGYTF. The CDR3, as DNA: TGTGCCAGCTCACCACCCGGTTTGGCGGGGAGTGAAGGCTACACCTTC. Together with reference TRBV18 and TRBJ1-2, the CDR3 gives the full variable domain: NAGVMQNPRHLVRRRGQEARLRCSPMKGHSHVYWYRQLPEEGLKFMVYLQKENIIDESGMPKERFSAEFPKEGPSILRIQQVVRGDSAAYFCASSPPGLAGSEGYTFGSGTRLTVV.

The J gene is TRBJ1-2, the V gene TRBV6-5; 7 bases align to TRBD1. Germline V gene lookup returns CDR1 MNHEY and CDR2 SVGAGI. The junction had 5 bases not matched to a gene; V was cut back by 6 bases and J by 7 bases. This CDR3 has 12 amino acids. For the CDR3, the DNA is TGTGCCAGCAGCGCGACAGGGTTTGGCTACACCTTC. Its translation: CASSATGFGYTF.

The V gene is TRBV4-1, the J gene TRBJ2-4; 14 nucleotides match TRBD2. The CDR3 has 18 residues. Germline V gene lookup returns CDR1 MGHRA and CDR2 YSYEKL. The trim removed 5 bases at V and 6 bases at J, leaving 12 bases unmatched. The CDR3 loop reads CASSVSGTSGRSGNIQYF. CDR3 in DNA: TGCGCCAGCAGCGTATCCGGGACTAGCGGGAGAAGTGGAAACATTCAGTACTTC.

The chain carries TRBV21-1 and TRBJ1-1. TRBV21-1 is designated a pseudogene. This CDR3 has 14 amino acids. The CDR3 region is CASNNGPERTEAFF. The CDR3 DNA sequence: TGTGCCAGCAACAATGGCCCTGAGAGGACTGAAGCTTTCTTT.

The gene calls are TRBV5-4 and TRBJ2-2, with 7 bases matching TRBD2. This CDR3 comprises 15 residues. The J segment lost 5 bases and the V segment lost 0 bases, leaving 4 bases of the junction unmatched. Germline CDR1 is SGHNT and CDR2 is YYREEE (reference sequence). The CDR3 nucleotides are TGTGCCAGCAGCTTGGCTCTAGCGGAAACCGGGGAGCTGTTTTTT. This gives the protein CASSLALAETGELFF.

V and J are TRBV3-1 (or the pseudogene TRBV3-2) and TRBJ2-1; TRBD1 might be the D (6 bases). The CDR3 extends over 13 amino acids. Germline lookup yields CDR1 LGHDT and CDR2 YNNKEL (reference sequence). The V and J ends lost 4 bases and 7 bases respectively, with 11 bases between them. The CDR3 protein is CASSLQGTNEQFF. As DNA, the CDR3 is TGTGCCAGCAGCCTCCAGGGGACGAATGAGCAGTTCTTC.

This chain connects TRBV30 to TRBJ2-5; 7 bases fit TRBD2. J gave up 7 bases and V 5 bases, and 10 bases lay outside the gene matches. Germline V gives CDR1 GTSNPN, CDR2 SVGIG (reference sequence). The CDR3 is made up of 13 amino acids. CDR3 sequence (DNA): TGTGCCTGGTCCGTAGGGGAGGGACGGACCCAGTACTTC. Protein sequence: CAWSVGEGRTQYF.

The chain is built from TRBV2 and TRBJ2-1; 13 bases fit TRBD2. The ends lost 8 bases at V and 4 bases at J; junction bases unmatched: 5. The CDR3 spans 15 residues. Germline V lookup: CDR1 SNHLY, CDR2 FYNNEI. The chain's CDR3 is CASGKGLAGYNEQFF. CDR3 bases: TGTGCCAGCGGCAAGGGACTAGCGGGGTACAATGAGCAGTTCTTC.

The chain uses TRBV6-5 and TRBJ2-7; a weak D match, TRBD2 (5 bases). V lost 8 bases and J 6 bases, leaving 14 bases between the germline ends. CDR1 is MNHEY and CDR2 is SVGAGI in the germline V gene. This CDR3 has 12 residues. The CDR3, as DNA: TGTGCCAGCCGGGTCGGGGTTGGCGAGCAGTACTTC. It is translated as CASRVGVGEQYF.

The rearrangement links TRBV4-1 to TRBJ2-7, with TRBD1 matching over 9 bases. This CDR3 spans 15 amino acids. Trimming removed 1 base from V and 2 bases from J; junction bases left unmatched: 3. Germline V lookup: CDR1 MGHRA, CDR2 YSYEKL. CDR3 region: CASSQVGTGPYEQYF. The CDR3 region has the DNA TGCGCCAGCAGCCAAGTAGGGACAGGGCCCTACGAGCAGTACTTC.